This T cell receptor (beta chain) was recorded in a study of shared clonotypes between healthy human individuals. Trimming took 3 bases from V and 1 from J, leaving 15 bases between them. The germline gives CDR1 MDHEN, CDR2 SYDVKM. The CDR3 consists of 16 residues. The repertoire was sequenced with immunoSEQ multiplex PCR; TCRdb's copy has only in-frame clones and lacks some. The repertoire holds hundreds of thousands of clones, roughly 80% seen once, with more than 10% in the top ten. The sample comprised PBMCs. The V and J genes are TRBV28 and TRBJ1-2, with D maybe TRBD1 (6 bases). The TCR originated in a woman between 35 and 50 years old in good health. Some clones in this sample may be carry-over from other donors' samples. The CDR3 protein is CASSFARQALNYGYTF. The CDR3 nucleotides are TGTGCCAGCAGTTTCGCCAGACAGGCGCTTAACTATGGCTACACCTTC.